This T cell receptor (beta chain) appears in the sequencing data of a study of control samples from healthy donors and cancer patients. The data were produced by immunoSEQ multiplex PCR, yet TCRdb's version contains in-frame clones alone and is incomplete. Of about 15,000 clones in the sample, over 70% were seen once. The CDR3 extends over 15 amino acids. V dropped 0 bases and J dropped 1 base, with 7 bases sitting between them. From germline, CDR1 is LNHNV and CDR2 YYDKDF (reference sequence). Specimen: PBMCs. The receptor comes from a woman between 70 and 85 years old with colorectal cancer. This chain links TRBV15 with TRBJ1-5, with D possibly matching TRBD1 (5 bases). The CDR3 spells CATSRDPGSNQPQHF. The CDR3, as DNA: TGTGCCACCAGCAGAGATCCAGGGAGCAATCAGCCCCAGCATTTT.